Listed below are T cell receptor beta chains from one sample, sequenced in a study of T-cell reconstitution after alpha-beta-depleted transplantation in children. TCRdb reprocessed the PCR reads with MiXCR, giving one entry per CDR3 protein. Found here are 750,000 to 950,000 distinct CDR3 sequences, around 17% of them singletons; the top ten hold around 4.5%. The specimen was PBMCs, mostly from graft donor cells, collected 360 days after TCRalphabeta/CD19-depleted stem cell transplant. The receptors shown here come from a male patient aged 10-17 years who had a stem cell transplant for acute lymphoblastic leukemia, so the T cells may come from the graft donor. The conserved cysteine and the conserved F or W are not part of the CDR3 here.

cdr3_aa: ATSRVGQGPYNEQF
j_call: TRBJ2-1
v_call: TRBV15

cdr3_aa: ASGGLAPWGTDTQY
j_call: TRBJ2-3
v_call: TRBV9

cdr3_aa: ASGSGQAREQY
j_call: TRBJ2-7
v_call: TRBV5-1

cdr3_aa: ASSHVAGGRINEQF
j_call: TRBJ2-1
v_call: TRBV5-1

cdr3_aa: SARDGLVAGELF
j_call: TRBJ2-2
v_call: TRBV20-1

cdr3_aa: ASSALGTGWDTQY
j_call: TRBJ2-3
v_call: TRBV28

cdr3_aa: ASSSLTSGRQY
j_call: TRBJ2-3
v_call: TRBV5-1

cdr3_aa: ASSPPGGGTPMRQY
j_call: TRBJ2-3
v_call: TRBV5-6

cdr3_aa: ASSKGLDGEETQY
j_call: TRBJ2-5
v_call: TRBV21-1

cdr3_aa: ASSPPSRGNTGELF
j_call: TRBJ2-2
v_call: TRBV18

cdr3_aa: ASGPGTSIADTQY
j_call: TRBJ2-3
v_call: TRBV12-5

cdr3_aa: ASSGLGAGSYNEQF
j_call: TRBJ2-1
v_call: TRBV13

cdr3_aa: STWRSGGKTDYGYT
j_call: TRBJ1-2
v_call: TRBV29-1

cdr3_aa: ASSVGLAAYTGELF
j_call: TRBJ2-2
v_call: TRBV9

cdr3_aa: ASSNPRDRELQETQY
j_call: TRBJ2-5
v_call: TRBV13

cdr3_aa: ASSLWENYGYT
j_call: TRBJ1-2
v_call: TRBV5-1

cdr3_aa: ASSLRGKGNYGYT
j_call: TRBJ1-2
v_call: TRBV7-8

cdr3_aa: ASTFPGWAGELF
j_call: TRBJ2-2
v_call: TRBV6-2/TRBV6-3

cdr3_aa: ATSRSGGQETQY
j_call: TRBJ2-5
v_call: TRBV15

cdr3_aa: SARAGASNYGYT
j_call: TRBJ1-2
v_call: TRBV20-1

cdr3_aa: ASSWRGAYEQY
j_call: TRBJ2-7
v_call: TRBV13

cdr3_aa: ASSLLRNEQY
j_call: TRBJ2-7
v_call: TRBV7-9

cdr3_aa: ASSTSADGELF
j_call: TRBJ2-2
v_call: TRBV18

cdr3_aa: ATETSGSYEQY
j_call: TRBJ2-7
v_call: TRBV6-1

cdr3_aa: ASSQDLGRLIPYEQY
j_call: TRBJ2-7
v_call: TRBV3-1

cdr3_aa: ASSSRIASGTFYEQY
j_call: TRBJ2-7
v_call: TRBV7-9

cdr3_aa: ASSQIRDYAYEQY
j_call: TRBJ2-7
v_call: TRBV4-1

cdr3_aa: SVEDIDRPLTDTQY
j_call: TRBJ2-3
v_call: TRBV29-1

cdr3_aa: ATSTIAGVSYNEQF
j_call: TRBJ2-1
v_call: TRBV15

cdr3_aa: ASSLGVNRISGANVLT
j_call: TRBJ2-6
v_call: TRBV7-8

cdr3_aa: ASSPERTSGINEQF
j_call: TRBJ2-1
v_call: TRBV6-1

cdr3_aa: ASSQVSGQGKPY
j_call: TRBJ2-7
v_call: TRBV3-1

cdr3_aa: ASSLATGAGANVLT
j_call: TRBJ2-6
v_call: TRBV7-3

cdr3_aa: ASSEGTVTFYGYT
j_call: TRBJ1-2
v_call: TRBV2

cdr3_aa: SARDGYYGYT
j_call: TRBJ1-2
v_call: TRBV20-1

cdr3_aa: ASSPPWGNTGELF
j_call: TRBJ2-2
v_call: TRBV7-9

cdr3_aa: SALQDHGYT
j_call: TRBJ1-2
v_call: TRBV20-1

cdr3_aa: ASRQQGRNGYT
j_call: TRBJ1-2
v_call: TRBV6-1

cdr3_aa: ASSMVGREDTEAF
j_call: TRBJ1-1
v_call: TRBV19

cdr3_aa: ASSGRDRGPDEQF
j_call: TRBJ2-1
v_call: TRBV12-3/TRBV12-4

cdr3_aa: ASSSAGLAGGNEQF
j_call: TRBJ2-1
v_call: TRBV5-5

cdr3_aa: SGRDVTYEQY
j_call: TRBJ2-7
v_call: TRBV20-1

cdr3_aa: ASSYYGRMNTEAF
j_call: TRBJ1-1
v_call: TRBV6-6

cdr3_aa: ASSGGQGPNEQF
j_call: TRBJ2-1
v_call: TRBV2

cdr3_aa: SARDRWGYEQY
j_call: TRBJ2-7
v_call: TRBV20-1

cdr3_aa: ASSLESRDRGYEQY
j_call: TRBJ2-7
v_call: TRBV5-1

cdr3_aa: ASSFLSMGSAYEQY
j_call: TRBJ2-7
v_call: TRBV12-3/TRBV12-4

cdr3_aa: ASSFGGGTYNEQF
j_call: TRBJ2-1
v_call: TRBV5-1

cdr3_aa: ASSRFNSYEQY
j_call: TRBJ2-7
v_call: TRBV11-3

cdr3_aa: ASGVRAGANVLT
j_call: TRBJ2-6
v_call: TRBV27

cdr3_aa: ASRPLTSGRAAVEQF
j_call: TRBJ2-1
v_call: TRBV5-1

cdr3_aa: ASSAAGTGRTDTQY
j_call: TRBJ2-3
v_call: TRBV9

cdr3_aa: ASSHGLAGTGELF
j_call: TRBJ2-2
v_call: TRBV4-1

cdr3_aa: ASSQPTPNSYEQY
j_call: TRBJ2-7
v_call: TRBV14

cdr3_aa: ASTTPSGRYYNEQF
j_call: TRBJ2-1
v_call: TRBV10-2

cdr3_aa: SARGQAGGSYEQY
j_call: TRBJ2-7
v_call: TRBV20-1

cdr3_aa: ASSPDWDIRSPLH
j_call: TRBJ1-6
v_call: TRBV14

cdr3_aa: SGVEPSSYNEQF
j_call: TRBJ2-1
v_call: TRBV20-1

cdr3_aa: ASSQETGGSRNQPQH
j_call: TRBJ1-5
v_call: TRBV4-2

cdr3_aa: ASSLGRGRPQH
j_call: TRBJ1-5
v_call: TRBV12-3/TRBV12-4